The entry below gives a single T cell receptor beta chain sequence along with its context. No antigen is known for it. The donors gave bone marrow, and they were healthy. The CDR3 consists of 19 residues. After removal of 1 base from V and 9 bases from J, the junction contained 15 bases not matched to a gene. Germline V gene lookup returns CDR1 MGHRA and CDR2 YSYEKL. These data belong to a study of cytomegalovirus exposure and HLA in healthy donors. Overall study context: Samples from HLA-typed donors yielded around 79 million unique TCRs in an early data release. Overall study results and limits: After further analysis at a later stage, around 17,000 TCR beta sequences were associated with HLA alleles at 0.05 false discovery rate.

Researchers ran the PCR with 60 Vbeta and 13 Jbeta primers. Clones were sequenced by immunoSEQ multiplex PCR, and TCRdb holds only the in-frame ones, with some missing. The sample yields about 140,000 clones, roughly 62% seen once. The specimen was PBMCs. The clonotype was recovered from a male donor in good health and CMV-seronegative. The chain links TRBV4-1 to TRBJ2-3; the match to TRBD2 covers 14 bases. CDR3 coding DNA: TGCGCCAGCAGCCAAGTCGGACTAGCGGGGGGCCCTCCCGCGGGAACGCAGTATTTT. This translates into CASSQVGLAGGPPAGTQYF.